Below are 13 T cell receptor beta chains sequenced from a single sample in a study of T cells in Graves' hyperthyroidism and ophthalmopathy. Regions amplified from RNA transcripts were the TCR beta CDR3 regions. The HTBI primer set served for first-round RT-PCR of the TCR CDR3. TCRdb re-analysed the multiplex PCR reads in MiXCR, keeping a single row per CDR3 protein. The sample carries over 500,000 distinct CDR3 sequences, approximately 15% recorded once. The sequenced sample consisted of blood. Every receptor here comes from a woman in her thirties or forties with Graves' hyperthyroidism.

This clonotype was counted ten times or more. The chain couples TRBV3-1 to TRBJ1-2, with unresolved D. V was pared by 0 bases and J by 6 bases, with 2 bases between. The CDR3 is 11 amino acids. The germline V gene has CDR1 LGHDT and CDR2 YNNKEL (reference sequence). The CDR3 region has the DNA TGTGCCAGCAGCCAAGAACATGGCTACACCTTC. Translated, it gives CASSQEHGYTF.

This clonotype has just a few counts. The chain is built from TRBV6-1 and TRBJ2-7, with a possible D match to TRBD1 (8 bases). The germline CDR1 and CDR2 sequences are MNHNS and SASEGT. V was cut by 4 bases and J by 2 bases, with 15 bases left in between. The CDR3 totals 15 residues. The CDR3 here is CASSGSGTGPYEQYF. In DNA form, the CDR3 reads TGTGCCAGCAGTGGAAGCGGGACAGGACCCTACGAGCAGTACTTC.

In its sample, this clonotype was seen many times. The V and J genes are TRBV7-9 and TRBJ2-7, with TRBD1 matching over 7 bases. Trimming at V came to 5 bases and at J to 6 bases, leaving 7 bases not matched to a gene. Germline CDR1 and CDR2: SEHNR and FQNEAQ (reference sequence). This CDR3 has 13 residues. The DNA of the CDR3 is TGTGCCAGCAGCACGACAGGGTACGTCGAGCAGTACTTC. Translating it yields CASSTTGYVEQYF.

This clonotype was detected only a few times. In DNA form, the CDR3 reads TGTGCCAGCAGCTTCGGGGCGCGGGCTGAAGCTTTCTTT. It is translated as CASSFGARAEAFF. The J gene is TRBJ1-1, the V gene TRBV7-2; tentative D call: TRBD1 (5 bases). This CDR3 has 13 residues. Between the trimmed V and J ends, which lost 3 bases and 6 bases, there was a span of 11 bases. Per the germline V gene, CDR1 is SGHTA and CDR2 is FQGNSA.

In its sample, this clonotype was seen a few times. J is TRBJ2-3 and V is TRBV30; possibly TRBD1 for D (6 bases). Looked up from germline, CDR1 is GTSNPN and CDR2 is SVGIG (reference sequence). The CDR3 has 14 residues. V was trimmed by 5 bases and J by 2 bases, leaving 14 bases between them. CDR3 sequence: CAWDRFSPTDTQYF. Written as DNA, the CDR3 is TGTGCCTGGGACAGGTTTTCACCCACAGATACGCAGTATTTT.

CDR3 in DNA: TGTGCCAGCAGGATTCCAACTAGTCGTATCTACGAGCAGTACTTC. Amino acids: CASRIPTSRIYEQYF. V is TRBV28 and J is TRBJ2-7, with a possible D match to TRBD2 (5 bases). This CDR3 has 15 amino acids. V was cut by 6 bases and J by 3 bases, with 18 bases left in between. Germline values: CDR1 MDHEN, CDR2 SYDVKM. Full variable domain (outside the CDR3, taken from reference TRBV28 and TRBJ2-7): DVKVTQSSRYLVKRTGEKVFLECVQDMDHENMFWYRQDPGLGLRLIYFSYDVKMKEKGDIPEGYSVSREKKERFSLILESASTNQTSMYLCASRIPTSRIYEQYFGPGTRLTVT.

V gene TRBV20-1 combines with J gene TRBJ1-2; TRBD1 matches 7 bases. Germline V gives CDR1 DFQATT, CDR2 SNEGSKA (reference sequence). CDR3 size: 17 residues. After removal of 6 bases from V and 2 bases from J, the junction contained 18 bases not matched to a gene. CDR3 nucleotide sequence: TGCAGTGCCCCAGATTTGTCAGGAGGGGGCTTCAACTATGGCTACACCTTC. Amino acid sequence: CSAPDLSGGGFNYGYTF.

This clonotype was seen at least ten times. The chain joins TRBV6-5 to TRBJ2-5; 9 nucleotides line up with TRBD2. The CDR3 spans 16 residues. Trimming removed 2 bases from V and 3 bases from J; junction bases left unmatched: 7. The germline gives CDR1 MNHEY, CDR2 SVGAGI. Written as DNA, the CDR3 is TGTGCCAGCAGTTACCGAATAGCGGGAGTAGAAGAGACCCAGTACTTC. Its translation is CASSYRIAGVEETQYF.

This clonotype occurred many times. J is TRBJ2-2 and V is TRBV20-1; D unclear. The CDR3 spans 14 residues. The germline V and J ends were trimmed by 5 bases and 5 bases, with 15 bases remaining between them. CDR1 and CDR2 (germline): DFQATT, SNEGSKA (reference sequence). CDR3 sequence (DNA): TGCAGTGCTCGAACAGATCCTGGGACCGGGGAGCTGTTTTTT. Protein product: CSARTDPGTGELFF.

This clonotype was picked up many times. The rearrangement joins TRBV7-3 to TRBJ2-1, with a tentative D call TRBD1 (6 bases). Germline V gives CDR1 SGHTA, CDR2 FQGTGA. The CDR3 extends over 16 amino acids. V dropped 1 base and J dropped 1 base, with 11 bases sitting between them. The CDR3: CASSLNQGRSYNEQFF. CDR3 in DNA: TGTGCCAGCAGCTTAAATCAGGGGCGATCCTACAATGAGCAGTTCTTC.

The sample holds many counts of this clonotype. The chain couples TRBV6-6 to TRBJ2-3; D is unclear. V lost 0 bases and J lost 2, with 9 bases in between. CDR1 and CDR2 from the germline V gene are MNHNY and SVGAGI (reference sequence). This CDR3 has 15 amino acids. CDR3 protein: CASSYSTRTTDTQYF. CDR3 in DNA: TGTGCCAGCAGTTACTCGACTCGGACCACAGATACGCAGTATTTT.

This clonotype was detected ten times or more. This sequence joins TRBV11-3 and TRBJ2-7; TRBD2 might be the D (6 bases). Trimming pared 3 bases from V and 6 bases from J, leaving 15 bases between. The length of the CDR3 is 14 residues. Germline CDR1 and CDR2: SGHNT and YENEEA. CDR3 region: CASSLGGVNGEQYF. CDR3 sequence (DNA): TGTGCCAGCAGCTTGGGCGGGGTCAACGGCGAGCAGTACTTC. The entire variable domain, with the rest obtained from reference TRBV11-3 and TRBJ2-7, is as follows: EAGVVQSPRYKIIEKKQPVAFWCNPISGHNTLYWYLQNLGQGPELLIRYENEEAVDDSQLPKDRFSAERLKGVDSTLKIQPAELGDSAVYLCASSLGGVNGEQYFGPGTRLTVT.

This clonotype was counted ten times or more. J is TRBJ2-2 and V is TRBV5-1; 8 nucleotides match TRBD1. The CDR3 is 15 amino acids. V lost 4 bases to trimming and J lost 1 base; unmatched junction nucleotides: 3. The germline V gene encodes CDR1 SGHRS and CDR2 YFSETQ. The CDR3 loop reads CASSTGQENTGELFF. In DNA form, the CDR3 reads TGCGCCAGCAGCACGGGACAGGAGAACACCGGGGAGCTGTTTTTT.